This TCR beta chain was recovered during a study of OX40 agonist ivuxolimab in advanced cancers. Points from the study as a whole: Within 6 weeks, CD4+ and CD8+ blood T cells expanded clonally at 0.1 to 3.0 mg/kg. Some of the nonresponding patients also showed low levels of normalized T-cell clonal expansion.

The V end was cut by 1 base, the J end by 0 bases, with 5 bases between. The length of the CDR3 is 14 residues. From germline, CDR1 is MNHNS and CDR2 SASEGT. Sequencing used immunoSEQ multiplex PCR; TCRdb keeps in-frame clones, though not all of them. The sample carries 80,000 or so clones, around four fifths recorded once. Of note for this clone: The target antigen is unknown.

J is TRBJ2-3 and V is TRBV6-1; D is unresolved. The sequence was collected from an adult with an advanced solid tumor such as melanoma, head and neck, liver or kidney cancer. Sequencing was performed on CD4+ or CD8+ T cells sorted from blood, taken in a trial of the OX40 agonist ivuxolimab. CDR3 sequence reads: CASSEVGSTDTQYF. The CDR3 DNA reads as TGTGCCAGCAGTGAAGTTGGTAGCACAGATACGCAGTATTTT.